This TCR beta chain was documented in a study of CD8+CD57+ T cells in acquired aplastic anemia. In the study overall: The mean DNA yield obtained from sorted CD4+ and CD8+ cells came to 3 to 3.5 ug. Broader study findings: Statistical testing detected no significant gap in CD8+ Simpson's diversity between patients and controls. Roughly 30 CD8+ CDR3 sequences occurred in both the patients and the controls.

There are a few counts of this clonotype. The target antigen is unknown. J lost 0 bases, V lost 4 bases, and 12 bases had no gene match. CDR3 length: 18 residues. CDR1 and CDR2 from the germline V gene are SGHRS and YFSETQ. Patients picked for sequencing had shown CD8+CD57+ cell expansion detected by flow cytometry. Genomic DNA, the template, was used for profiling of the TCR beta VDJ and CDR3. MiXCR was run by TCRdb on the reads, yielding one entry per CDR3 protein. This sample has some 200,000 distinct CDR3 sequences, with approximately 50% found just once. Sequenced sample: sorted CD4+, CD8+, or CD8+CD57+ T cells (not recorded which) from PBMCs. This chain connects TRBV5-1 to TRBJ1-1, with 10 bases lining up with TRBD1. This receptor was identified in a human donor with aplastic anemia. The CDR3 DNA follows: TGCGCCAGCAGCATACAAAGTCCCGGGACAGGGGTGAACACTGAAGCTTTCTTT. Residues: CASSIQSPGTGVNTEAFF.